The 16 T cell receptor beta chains given below trace back to one sample, sequenced in a study of cytomegalovirus exposure and HLA in healthy donors. Profiling relied on immunoSEQ multiplex PCR, and the TCRdb table lists in-frame clones only, not all of them. The table shows almost 65,000 clones, with around 88% occurring only once. Sequencing used PBMCs. Receptors originate from a woman under 30 in good health and CMV-seronegative.

The genes are TRBV6-6 and TRBJ1-4, with D hard to call. The ends were cut back, 8 bases at V and 7 bases at J, with 8 bases in the middle. CDR1 is MNHNY, CDR2 SVGAGI, per germline (reference sequence). The CDR3 has 11 residues. CDR3 sequence (DNA): TGTGCCAGCCAAGGAGTTGAAAAACTGTTTTTT. Translation gives CASQGVEKLFF.

The DNA of the CDR3 is TGTGCCAGCAGCAGGGGACAGGAGGGGGAAAAACTGTTTTTT. It translates to CASSRGQEGEKLFF. The J gene is TRBJ1-4, the V gene TRBV13; 8 bases map to TRBD1. The germline V gene has CDR1 PRHDT and CDR2 FYEKMQ (reference sequence). Trimming took 5 bases from V and 8 from J; bases not matched to a gene: 7. The CDR3 length is 14 residues.

The chain carries TRBV7-6 and TRBJ2-7; 7 bases are a match to TRBD1. This CDR3 comprises 12 residues. Germline V gene data show CDR1 as SGHVS and CDR2 as FNYEAQ. Trimming at V came to 8 bases and at J to 1 base, leaving 2 bases not matched to a gene. CDR3 sequence (DNA): TGTGCCAGCGGGACAGCTTCCTACGAGCAGTACTTC. Translated: CASGTASYEQYF.

Written as DNA, the CDR3 is TGTGCCAGCAGTCCCCCGGACAGGGCTAATGAAAAACTGTTTTTT. This gives the protein CASSPPDRANEKLFF. The chain carries TRBV27 and TRBJ1-4, with 8 bases fitting TRBD1. V shed 5 bases, J shed 3 bases, and the junction held 5 bases outside the gene matches. Germline CDR1 is MNHEY and CDR2 is SMNVEV (reference sequence). The CDR3 totals 15 residues.

J is TRBJ2-2 and V is TRBV5-1; weak D call: TRBD2 (6 bases). V shed 4 bases and J shed 5 bases, with 15 bases lying between them. CDR3 length: 15 residues. From germline, CDR1 is SGHRS and CDR2 YFSETQ. Here the CDR3 reads CASSPSPGETGELFF. The CDR3 nucleotides are TGCGCCAGCAGCCCGTCGCCGGGGGAGACCGGGGAGCTGTTTTTT.

The chain recombines TRBV30 with TRBJ1-2, with D possibly TRBD1 on 5 matching bases. Trimming removed 2 bases at V and 5 bases at J, with 9 bases between. The germline gives CDR1 GTSNPN, CDR2 SVGIG (reference sequence). CDR3 length equals 12 residues. The CDR3 region has the DNA TGTGCCTGGAGTAAGACAGTTTATGGCTACACCTTC. This encodes CAWSKTVYGYTF.

This clone was detected only once. This chain uses TRBV9 with TRBJ2-3; D call uncertain. The length of the CDR3 is 13 residues. Germline V lookup: CDR1 SGDLS, CDR2 YYNGEE. Trimming stripped 6 bases from V and 1 base from J, with 9 bases between. Here the CDR3 reads CASTELGTDTQYF. The CDR3 nucleotides read TGTGCCAGCACTGAGCTGGGCACAGATACGCAGTATTTT.

The chain links TRBV7-8 to TRBJ1-4; 9 bases map to TRBD1. This CDR3 spans 14 amino acids. The ends lost 5 bases at V and 11 bases at J; junction bases unmatched: 9. Germline V gene lookup returns CDR1 SGHVS and CDR2 FQNEAQ. CDR3 sequence reads: CASSPTGTGWKLFF. In DNA, the CDR3 is TGTGCCAGCAGCCCCACCGGGACAGGGTGGAAACTGTTTTTT.

This sequence joins TRBV6-5 and TRBJ2-2, with 11 bases lining up with TRBD2. This CDR3 is 15 amino acids long. Germline-derived CDR1 and CDR2 are MNHEY and SVGAGI. V dropped 6 bases and J dropped 8; count of bases not matched to a gene: 8. CDR3 residues: CASSSGTSGGGELFF. The CDR3 region has the DNA TGTGCCAGCAGCTCCGGGACTAGCGGAGGGGGGGAGCTGTTTTTT.

This chain links TRBV7-8 with TRBJ2-5; D is ambiguous. Trimming removed 1 base at V and 1 base at J, with 10 bases between. Germline lookup yields CDR1 SGHVS and CDR2 FQNEAQ. The CDR3 has 15 amino acids. CDR3: CASSLVGGTQETQYF. In nucleotides, the CDR3 is TGTGCCAGCAGCTTAGTCGGCGGCACCCAAGAGACCCAGTACTTC.

This clone appeared once. This chain joins TRBV27 and TRBJ1-5; D is possibly TRBD1 (5 bases). Germline CDR1 and CDR2: MNHEY and SMNVEV (reference sequence). The CDR3 is 19 residues long. V shed 5 bases and J shed 2 bases, with 25 bases lying between them. The CDR3, as DNA: TGTGCCAGCAGTCGTTCCCCAGGGCGCGGATTTATCGGCAATCAGCCCCAGCATTTT. This gives the protein CASSRSPGRGFIGNQPQHF.

The chain carries TRBV7-2 and TRBJ2-1; unclear D gene. The ends were cut back, 1 base at V and 8 bases at J, with 9 bases in the middle. This CDR3 spans 13 amino acids. The germline V gene has CDR1 SGHTA and CDR2 FQGNSA. The CDR3 loop is CASSLVFEDEQFF. The CDR3 region has the DNA TGTGCCAGCAGCTTAGTCTTTGAGGATGAGCAGTTCTTC.

The chain joins TRBV7-9 to TRBJ2-6; the match to TRBD2 covers 10 bases. This CDR3 comprises 18 residues. V gave up 5 bases and J gave up 0 bases; unmatched junction bases: 7. Germline-derived CDR1 and CDR2 are SEHNR and FQNEAQ (reference sequence). The CDR3 spells CASSPTSGASSGANVLTF. The CDR3 DNA reads as TGTGCCAGCAGCCCCACTAGCGGGGCTAGCTCTGGGGCCAACGTCCTGACTTTC. The full variable domain, completed using reference TRBV7-9 and TRBJ2-6, is DTGVSQNPRHKITKRGQNVTFRCDPISEHNRLYWYRQTLGQGPEFLTYFQNEAQLEKSRLLSDRFSAERPKGSFSTLEIQRTEQGDSAMYLCASSPTSGASSGANVLTFGAGSRLTVL.

The genes are TRBV30 and TRBJ2-1, with D possibly matching TRBD1 (6 bases). Trimming removed 2 bases at V and 5 bases at J, with 10 bases between. Germline CDR1 and CDR2: GTSNPN and SVGIG (reference sequence). The CDR3 extends over 13 amino acids. CDR3 protein: CAWSQGFDNEQFF. The CDR3 nucleotides read TGTGCCTGGAGTCAGGGGTTCGACAATGAGCAGTTCTTC.

This chain connects TRBV21-1 to TRBJ1-2; the table gives TRBD1 as D, unverified against the DNA. TRBV21-1 is a pseudogene. The CDR3 consists of 15 residues. In nucleotides, the CDR3 is TGTGCCAGCAGCAAGAAATGGAGGGGGCAAAGTGGCTACACCTTC. This sequence encodes CASSKKWRGQSGYTF.

The chain has TRBV7-6 and TRBJ2-3; D not certain. The germline V gene has CDR1 SGHVS and CDR2 FNYEAQ. V was cut by 1 base and J by 0 bases, with 11 bases left in between. The CDR3 consists of 16 residues. The CDR3 nucleotides read TGTGCCAGCAGCTTAGGTTTTTCCGGGAGCACAGATACGCAGTATTTT. It translates to CASSLGFSGSTDTQYF.